These 7 T cell receptor beta chains originate from one sample sequenced in a study of shared clonotypes between healthy human individuals (dated by TCRdb to 2018 to 2021). The library relied on the immunoSEQ multiplex PCR assay. As stored in TCRdb, this immuneACCESS dataset retains in-frame rearrangements with V and J assigned. A fraction of the clones does not appear; measured against another copy, unresolved V genes explain less than half of the discrepancy, and the remainder lacks a known reason. The sample profile shows approximately 88,000 clones; approximately 63% of them were found once. Clones ranked in the top ten supply roughly 50% of the sample. The sample comprised memory CD8+ T cells sorted from blood. The cell subset or site label corresponds to: CD45RO+ cells pooled with CCR7-negative TemRA cells. The receptors here all came from a man aged 30 to 45 in good health.

This rearrangement joins TRBV10-3 to TRBJ1-5; 7 nucleotides match TRBD1. This CDR3 contains 14 residues. Germline CDR1 reads ENHRY; CDR2 reads SYGVKD. V gave up 6 bases and J gave up 4 bases; unmatched junction bases: 6. The CDR3 here is CAISLGTANQPQHF. The CDR3 bases are TGTGCCATCAGCCTTGGGACAGCAAATCAGCCCCAGCATTTT.

The V call is TRBV25-1, the J call TRBJ1-5; 8 positions match TRBD1. Unmatched junction bases numbered 9, after V lost 4 bases and J lost 7 bases. The germline V gene encodes CDR1 MGHDK and CDR2 SYGVNS. The CDR3 is 15 amino acids. CDR3 protein: CASSASPDREQPQHF. In nucleotides, the CDR3 is TGTGCCAGCAGTGCCTCCCCGGACAGGGAACAGCCCCAGCATTTT. Drawing the rest from reference TRBV25-1 and TRBJ1-5, the complete variable domain is EADIYQTPRYLVIGTGKKITLECSQTMGHDKMYWYQQDPGMELHLIHYSYGVNSTEKGDLSSESTVSRIRTEHFPLTLESARPSHTSQYLCASSASPDREQPQHFGDGTRLSIL.

The genes are TRBV7-4 and TRBJ2-1; D could derive from TRBD1 or TRBD2 (5 bases each). This CDR3 is built from 13 residues. Germline V gives CDR1 SGHVT, CDR2 SQSDAQ. V lost 3 bases and J 9 bases, leaving 12 bases between the germline ends. CDR3 nucleotide sequence: TGTGCCAGCAGCTTTAACGAGGGGCTTGAGCAGTTCTTC. This gives the protein CASSFNEGLEQFF.

The chain links TRBV6-4 to TRBJ2-7; D call uncertain. This CDR3 comprises 8 residues. CDR1 and CDR2 from the germline V gene are MRHNA and SNTAGT. The CDR3: CALGEQYF. The CDR3 nucleotides read TGTGCTTTAGGGGAGCAGTACTTC.

This clone has a single count. V gene TRBV28 combines with J gene TRBJ2-1; TRBD1 might be the D (6 bases). The CDR3 covers 16 residues. CDR1 MDHEN and CDR2 SYDVKM come from the germline V gene. The ends were cut back, 5 bases at V and 2 bases at J, with 16 bases in the middle. The DNA of the CDR3 is TGTGCCAGCAGTCCAGAGGACAGTCGGCCCTACAATGAGCAGTTCTTC. It translates to CASSPEDSRPYNEQFF.

A note on this clone: Since a much larger clone is just one base distant, this may be a read error. The V and J genes are TRBV28 and TRBJ2-7; D is unresolved. Germline V lookup: CDR1 MDHEN, CDR2 SYDVKM. This CDR3 is built from 11 residues. Between the trimmed V and J ends, which lost 5 bases and 2 bases, there was a span of 4 bases. In DNA, the CDR3 is TGTGCCAGCAGTCCTACCTACGAGCAGTACTTC. Its translation is CASSPTYEQYF.

Worth noting for this clone: The sample contains more than one DNA sequence encoding this CDR3. The genes are TRBV28 and TRBJ2-1; 9 nucleotides match TRBD2. The CDR3 extends over 15 amino acids. From germline, CDR1 is MDHEN and CDR2 SYDVKM. V dropped 3 bases and J dropped 3; count of bases not matched to a gene: 3. CDR3 sequence reads: CASSFTAGGYNEQFF. DNA for the CDR3: TGTGCCAGCAGTTTTACAGCGGGAGGCTACAATGAGCAGTTCTTC.